The following is a TCR beta chain sequence with its context. This CDR3 is 15 amino acids long. Both 60 Vbeta primers and 13 Jbeta primers went into the PCR. The repertoire was sequenced with immunoSEQ multiplex PCR; TCRdb's copy has only in-frame clones and lacks some. Among some 150,000 clones, approximately 78% were seen once, and the ten largest hold 3%. This sample is part of a study of cytomegalovirus exposure and HLA in healthy donors. The receptor was derived from a man in his forties in good health and CMV-seropositive. The V call is TRBV21-1, the J call TRBJ2-7; TRBD2 is the table's D call, not checked against the DNA. TRBV21-1 counts as a pseudogene. The sample consisted of PBMCs. Written as DNA, the CDR3 is TGTGCCAGCAGCAACGGGGACGGGAGGTTTGTTGAGCAGTACTTC. It specifies CASSNGDGRFVEQYF.